Described below is a single T cell receptor (beta chain) sequence and its context. Its target antigen remains unknown. No base quality information exists; no much larger clone differs at one position. TCR CDR3 regions were amplified from genomic DNA by multiplex PCR using the deep immunoSEQ assay. Extracted genomic DNA from each cell subset was spread evenly across all wells of several immunoSEQ 96-well plates, with each plate serving as a replicate. For sorted subsets, approximately 200 ng of genomic DNA, equivalent to 25,000 to 35,000 T cell genomes, went into each replicate PCR. The purified libraries were quantified using a Qubit 3.0 fluorometer, sized with a Bioanalyzer 2100, and then quantified again using the KAPA Library Quantification kit. A separate single-read 150-cycle Illumina NextSeq 550 flow cell was used to sequence each immunoSEQ 96-well plate. As for how the authors treated the data: The immunoSEQ output contained only junctional sequences without quality scores, so filtering could not match that applied to full-length reads. To assign V/J genes and CDR3, sequences were annotated using PyIR, a Python wrapper for IgBLAST v1.9, with IMGT germline references. Reads were removed for weak V/J assignments (E-value above 1e-6), missing CDR3, stop codons, out-of-frame junctions, or ambiguous translated residues. V3J clonotypes were defined by identical inferred V gene, J gene, and CDR3 amino acid sequence. To compute the percentage overlap between repertoires, the number of shared unique clonotypes was divided by the size of the smaller repertoire. RTK rarefaction, the Chao1 estimator, and Recon v2.1 estimates of unobserved clonotypes were used to assess repertoire richness. Generation probabilities were computed with OLGA for all TCRbeta clonotypes obtained by the gDNA method from four donors. TCRdb obtained this table from immuneACCESS and retained in-frame rearrangements with V and J assigned. These tables miss some clones; where compared with another copy, unresolved V genes account for less than half of the shortfall, and the remainder is unexplained. The DNA was the basis for D and trimming; V, J and clone size are from that table. Present in this sample are over 800,000 clones, around 93% of which were seen just once. The leading ten clones occupy approximately 25% of the sample.

The data derive from a study of shared clonotypes between healthy human individuals (dated by TCRdb to the early 2020s). In terms of the full investigation: A few men and a couple of women, aged 18 to 49 years, made up the cohort. For each donor, three plates each were used for CD4 naive and CD4 memory, two plates were used for CD8 naive, and one plate was used for CD8 memory. The study deeply sequenced blood TCR repertoires of roughly five healthy adults to estimate repertoire size and the extent of clonotype sharing between individuals. Libraries were prepared and TCR repertoires were sequenced by different laboratories using diverse techniques, in order to increase sequencing depth and limit assay-specific biases. Between about 0.94 and 10 billion PBMCs per donor were obtained by leukapheresis.

CD8 naive samples were obtained by positive selection for CCR7 among CD45RO-negative cells, yielding a CD45RA+CCR7+ population from which TemRA cells were excluded. Donors were healthy HIV-negative adults with no recently reported acute infections or vaccinations. Every donor was a Caucasian adult living in Nashville, Tennessee, USA. Blood was collected by leukapheresis, and PBMCs were isolated by Ficoll-Histopaque density gradient centrifugation and then cryopreserved in liquid nitrogen vapor phase. Purity and quantity of every magnetically sorted T cell population were checked by analytical flow cytometry. From each sorted fraction, genomic DNA was isolated and quantified by UV absorbance on a Nanodrop 2000c. General study outcomes and caveats: Pairwise subsampling indicated that sequencing depth was expected to affect the degree of clonotype sharing among donors. Compared with non-shared clonotypes, clonotypes shared by all four sorted-subset donors had higher generation probabilities. Roughly 5% of naive CD4, 3.5% of naive CD8, 2.3% of memory CD4, and about 0.4% of memory CD8 clonotypes were shared across four donors. Incomplete sequencing was indicated by rarefaction of sorted-subset datasets, despite the large sequencing depth. Sampling was restricted to blood, and TCR repertoires in tissues likely differ from the TCR repertoires found in blood. The genetic and exposure-history diversity represented was limited by the small number of donors. Naive subsets generally had larger estimated clonotype richness than memory subsets.

V loses 4 bases at its end and J loses 3 bases; junction bases beyond the gene matches: 8. The CDR3 covers 15 residues, taking in both the cysteine and the phenylalanine. Solely the CDR3 DNA is kept, with 45 bases framed from the first base. Looking up the germline V gene yields CDR1 KGHSH and CDR2 LQKENI. The TCR was taken from a young man in good health. The sample was naive CD8+ T cells sorted from blood. The cell subset or site label here, explained by the study, means: CD45RA+CCR7+. This chain is built from TRBV18 and TRBJ1-1, and TRBD1 aligns with 7 junction nucleotides. This receptor has the CDR3 CASSLSGQDYTEAFF. The DNA sequence reads TGTGCCAGCTCACTCTCCGGACAGGATTACACTGAAGCTTTCTTT.